The 18 T cell receptor beta chains listed next were all sequenced from one sample in a study of shared T cell receptors in the human thymus. Using immunoSEQ multiplex PCR, the repertoire was profiled, and TCRdb retains in-frame clones only, with some absent. The table lists more than 550,000 clones, 80% to 90% of them singletons. The same specimen was also included in a second study, on human thymus T cells.

What was sequenced was thymocytes. The receptors shown here come from a girl in the first two years of life with a congenital heart defect.

About this clone itself: At one of its ends the junction is not consistent with the germline gene, which may arise from a read error. J is TRBJ2-3 and V is TRBV9, with D perhaps matching TRBD1 (6 bases). The CDR3 runs 10 residues. CDR1 and CDR2 (germline): SGDLS, YYNGEE. The CDR3 protein is CASSVGTEGF. The DNA of the CDR3 is TGTGCCAGCAGCGTAGGGACAGAGGGTTTT.

A note on this clone: A read error may produce the germline difference seen at one junction end. The chain's CDR3 is CASSYPHRDSFF. The CDR3 nucleotides read TGTGCCAGCAGTTACCCCCACCGGGACAGCTTCTTC. The chain couples TRBV6-5 to TRBJ2-7; 7 bases line up with TRBD1. CDR1 is MNHEY, CDR2 SVGAGI, per germline. The CDR3 extends over 12 amino acids.

The CDR3 nucleotides read TGCAGCGTAATTACAGGGGGCTCCTCTAACTATGGCTACACCTTC. Its protein is CSVITGGSSNYGYTF. This sequence joins TRBV29-1 and TRBJ1-2, with TRBD1 matching 9 bases. J gave up 0 bases and V 6 bases, and 8 bases lay outside the gene matches. The CDR3 consists of 15 residues. Germline values: CDR1 SQVTM, CDR2 ANQGSEA.

This clone came up a few times. The chain's CDR3 is CASSQGWRGQTEAFF. DNA of the CDR3: TGTGCCAGCAGCCAAGGTTGGCGGGGGCAGACTGAAGCTTTCTTT. The gene calls are TRBV14 and TRBJ1-1, with a tentative D call TRBD1 (6 bases). This CDR3 has 15 residues. The germline V gene encodes CDR1 SGHDN and CDR2 FVKESK. V lost 1 base to trimming and J lost 5 bases, with 14 bases between them.

The V and J genes are TRBV4-1 and TRBJ1-2; 7 nucleotides align to TRBD1. The germline V gene encodes CDR1 MGHRA and CDR2 YSYEKL. V lost 4 bases and J lost 3; bases outside the gene matches: 8. CDR3 length: 15 residues. The CDR3 loop is CASSPHTGVHYGYTF. The CDR3 DNA reads as TGCGCCAGCAGCCCACACACAGGGGTACACTATGGCTACACCTTC.

This chain connects TRBV28 to TRBJ1-5; a weak D match, TRBD1 (6 bases). Germline values: CDR1 MDHEN, CDR2 SYDVKM. The CDR3 has 14 amino acids. Trimming pared 6 bases from V and 4 bases from J, leaving 13 bases between. The CDR3 here is CASRWDTPNQPQHF. CDR3 bases: TGTGCCAGCAGGTGGGACACACCAAATCAGCCCCAGCATTTT.

V and J are TRBV28 and TRBJ1-1; D possibly corresponds to TRBD1 (6 bases). V was clipped by 10 bases and J by 1 base, with 13 bases between them. The CDR3 has 13 amino acids. CDR1 is MDHEN, CDR2 SYDVKM, per germline. CDR3 region: CATAGQRNTEAFF. Written as DNA, the CDR3 is TGTGCCACCGCTGGACAGCGGAACACTGAAGCTTTCTTT.

The chain couples TRBV7-2 to TRBJ1-1; no reliable D call. CDR1 and CDR2 (germline): SGHTA, FQGNSA. This CDR3 has 12 amino acids. The V end lost 4 bases, the J end lost 10 bases, and 13 bases lay between the germline ends. CDR3 amino acids: CASSSTRVGAFF. In DNA, the CDR3 is TGTGCCAGCAGCTCTACGCGGGTTGGAGCTTTCTTT.

The chain carries TRBV15 and TRBJ1-6; D is ambiguous. The V gene's germline CDR1 is LNHNV and CDR2 YYDKDF (reference sequence). The CDR3 has 17 residues. The V end was cut by 0 bases, the J end by 3 bases, with 12 bases between. The DNA for the CDR3 is TGTGCCACCAGCAGAGATCGAGGAGAGGACTATAATTCACCCCTCCACTTT. This translates into CATSRDRGEDYNSPLHF.

V is TRBV7-2 and J is TRBJ1-3; D gene ambiguous. The CDR3 is 15 amino acids. V dropped 3 bases and J dropped 2 bases, with 11 bases sitting between them. Germline assignment: CDR1 SGHTA and CDR2 FQGNSA. CDR3 loop: CASSLETLAGNTIYF. The CDR3 region has the DNA TGTGCCAGCAGCTTGGAGACACTAGCTGGAAACACCATATATTTT.

The chain carries TRBV7-2 and TRBJ2-4; tentative D call: TRBD2 (6 bases). Germline V gene lookup returns CDR1 SGHTA and CDR2 FQGNSA. The ends were cut back, 0 bases at V and 5 bases at J, with 17 bases in the middle. The CDR3 spans 17 residues. The chain's CDR3 is CASSLAAWSGYQNIQYF. The CDR3 DNA follows: TGTGCCAGCAGCTTAGCAGCCTGGAGCGGGTACCAAAACATTCAGTACTTC.

The chain has TRBV6-1 and TRBJ1-1; possible D gene TRBD1, 5 bases. The CDR3 has 15 amino acids. Germline assignment: CDR1 MNHNS and CDR2 SASEGT. The ends were cut back, 6 bases at V and 0 bases at J, with 14 bases in the middle. For the CDR3, the DNA is TGTGCCAGCAGGCCCCTGGGGGGAATGAACACTGAAGCTTTCTTT. Protein: CASRPLGGMNTEAFF.

V usage is TRBV11-2 and J usage is TRBJ1-1; 10 bases are a match to TRBD1. The CDR3 is 12 residues long. V trimming: 4 bases; J trimming: 10 bases; junction bases outside the gene matches: 3. Germline lookup yields CDR1 SGHAT and CDR2 FQNNGV. The CDR3 here is CASSSRTGGAFF. As DNA, the CDR3 is TGTGCCAGCAGCTCCAGGACAGGGGGAGCTTTCTTT.

The V and J genes are TRBV28 and TRBJ2-3; possible D gene TRBD1, 5 bases. Germline V CDR1 and CDR2: MDHEN, SYDVKM. Trimming took off 1 base at V and 2 bases at J, with 13 bases between the two ends. This CDR3 has 16 amino acids. This chain's CDR3 is CASSLFTGLITDTQYF. CDR3 coding DNA: TGTGCCAGCAGTTTATTTACAGGCCTTATCACAGATACGCAGTATTTT.

This clone was counted between two and nine times. The chain has TRBV18 and TRBJ2-3; D possibly corresponds to TRBD1 (6 bases). This CDR3 contains 15 residues. Germline loops: CDR1 KGHSH, CDR2 LQKENI. The V and J ends lost 2 bases and 6 bases respectively, with 15 bases between them. The CDR3 region is CASSPNDRRYDTQYF. The CDR3 DNA sequence: TGTGCCAGCTCACCAAATGACAGGAGGTACGATACGCAGTATTTT.

The chain has TRBV5-1 and TRBJ1-1; possibly TRBD1 for D (6 bases). V dropped 5 bases and J dropped 1 base, with 21 bases sitting between them. The CDR3 extends over 17 amino acids. The germline gives CDR1 SGHRS, CDR2 YFSETQ. CDR3 DNA sequence: TGCGCCAGCAGTCCCGGCCCGACAGGTGTTCGGAACACTGAAGCTTTCTTT. This encodes CASSPGPTGVRNTEAFF. The full variable domain, in which reference TRBV5-1 and TRBJ1-1 provide the parts outside the CDR3, is KAGVTQTPRYLIKTRGQQVTLSCSPISGHRSVSWYQQTPGQGLQFLFEYFSETQRNKGNFPGRFSGRQFSNSRSEMNVSTLELGDSALYLCASSPGPTGVRNTEAFFGQGTRLTVV.

The CDR3 sequence: CASSIGLRSPADRTDMNTEAFF. CDR3 DNA sequence: TGTGCCAGTAGTATAGGCCTCAGATCTCCCGCGGACAGGACGGACATGAACACTGAAGCTTTCTTT. The rearrangement joins TRBV19 to TRBJ1-1, with 7 bases matching TRBD1. Germline-derived CDR1 and CDR2 are LNHDA and SQIVND (reference sequence). The CDR3 spans 22 residues. V lost 1 base to trimming and J lost 0 bases; unmatched junction nucleotides: 23.

This sequence joins TRBV4-3 and TRBJ1-2, with D uncertain. The V end was cut by 0 bases, the J end by 3 bases, with 14 bases between. The CDR3 totals 16 residues. Germline assignment: CDR1 LGHNA and CDR2 YSLEER. CDR3 region: CASSQDDWPDHYGYTF. Written as DNA, the CDR3 is TGCGCCAGCAGCCAAGATGACTGGCCAGATCACTATGGCTACACCTTC.